The following is a TCR beta chain sequence with its context. There is no known antigen for this receptor. No much larger clonotype is one base removed from it; base qualities were not supplied. The data were obtained in a study of tumor-infiltrating lymphocytes in primary liver carcinoma (TCRdb year 2017). About the investigation overall: Surgical resection was performed in China between late 2015 and 2016 on four to six patients with histopathologically diagnosed primary liver carcinoma. Technical replicate repertoires showed high reproducibility, with mean shared-clone rates roughly 0.89 and correlation coefficients above 0.95. Of the five patients, three men and two women aged 30 to 69 years, four had hepatocellular carcinoma and one had combined HCC and intrahepatic cholangiocarcinoma. The tumors of the five patients were staged as T1-T3 N0M0, with maximum diameters ranging from about 4 to 11 cm. Each sample produced roughly 3.65 to 7.5 million productive TCRbeta reads, and read depth showed no significant difference between tissue types. TCRbeta repertoire sequencing, expression microarrays and whole-exome sequencing were combined in the study across five regions of each liver tumor, with adjacent normal tissue and blood also included. A total of some 35 specimens from 5 patients went through TCRbeta repertoire sequencing, namely 25 tumor regions, 5 adjacent noncancerous liver tissues and 5 peripheral blood samples. Summary of the overall study and its limitations: Comparison of CD4+ and CD8+ T cell repertoires was precluded by the use of bulk unsorted samples. Only the TCR beta chain was sequenced, so true repertoire diversity is likely underestimated because unpaired alpha chains were not captured. The top 250 clones accounted for a significantly greater share of the repertoire in tumors than in blood (p = 0.039). Only 4 or 5 patients were included in the study, and the authors note that the findings should be validated in a larger study. Consistent with antigen-driven expansion, pairs of tumor regions showed higher repertoire overlap (mean about 36%) than either tumor-adjacent pairs (about 17%) or tumor-blood pairs (roughly 14%).

CDR1 and CDR2, per the germline V gene, are SGHVS and FQNEAQ. V sheds 0 bases and J sheds 1 base, leaving 15 bases between their ends. From the cysteine up to the phenylalanine, the CDR3 has a length of 17 residues. The sequence is cut down to CDR3 DNA, 51 bases in frame from base 1. Blood RNA was extracted from unsorted whole blood with TRIzol reagent; germline DNA came from the DNeasy Blood & Tissue kit. At the time of sampling, the patients were treatment-naive and had chronic HBV infection. Before surgery, around 4.2 milliliters of peripheral blood were collected into K2EDTA tubes. Using a constant-region primer and ProtoScript II reverse transcriptase, TCRbeta-specific cDNA was reverse-transcribed from 400 to 550 ng total RNA. Construction of the TCRbeta libraries relied on three nested rounds of multiplex PCR, following a slightly modified ARM-PCR procedure. Each of the first two PCR rounds ran for around 10 cycles using multiplex TRBV1-TRBV30 forward primers together with a Cbeta reverse primer. Sample barcodes and Illumina adapters were added in a final 25-cycle PCR using Deep VentR polymerase. Amplicons of 200-500 bp were gel-purified with a QIAquick gel extraction kit before sequencing. TCRbeta amplicons were sequenced on an Illumina HiSeq 2500 with 250-bp paired-end reads. The authors' pipeline ran thus. Trimmomatic v0.33 was used to quality-trim the reads, and FLASH v1.2.11 was used to merge paired reads so that full CDR3 sequences could be recovered. V, D and J germline segments were assigned to the rearranged TCRbeta sequences using MiGEC v1.2.1b. Clonotype statistics and Shannon-Wiener diversity indices were computed with VDJtools v1.0.0. To cut down on sampling bias, every analysis after diversity analysis relied on just the 250 most abundant clonotypes from each sample. TCRdb trimmed public reads at Q25 via fastp, called clones via MiXCR and kept in-frame beta chains. Identical CDR3 proteins give one entry, which carries the most common genes and DNA. The V and J calls were determined by TCRdb, not by the authors. The sample profile shows some 180,000 distinct CDR3 sequences; about 60% of them were found once. The ten largest clones capture under 75% of the sample.

The receptor chain draws on TRBV7-8 and TRBJ1-1; the best D guess is TRBD1, with 6 bases matching. The clonotype originates from a man aged 40-49 years with primary liver carcinoma and hepatitis B virus infection. Specimen: peripheral blood. The CDR3 region: CASSLARLQGRNTEAFF. The DNA sequence is TGTGCCAGCAGCTTAGCTAGGTTACAGGGCCGGAACACTGAAGCTTTCTTT.